This entry describes one TCR beta chain. This clonotype was seen a handful of times. The antigen this receptor binds is unknown. It has no much larger one-base neighbor in the sample; base qualities were not kept. The sample comes from a study of CD8 T cells in ankylosing spondylitis (dated by TCRdb to about 2017). General notes on the study: The study profiled T cell receptor beta repertoires in healthy donors and ankylosing spondylitis patients to find disease-linked TCR variants. In total, the full study cohort was made up of 95 to 110 healthy donors and about two dozen ankylosing spondylitis patients. Peripheral blood was sampled, and synovial fluid was also collected from ankylosing spondylitis patients.

From the germline V gene, CDR1 is SGHAT and CDR2 is FQNNGV. V loses 3 bases at its end and J loses 1 base; junction bases beyond the gene matches: 12. CDR3 length: 18 amino acids, cysteine to phenylalanine. Left in the record is the CDR3 DNA by itself, 54 bases read in frame from the first base. Sequencer: Illumina HiSeq 2500. Quantitative 5'-RACE with molecular barcodes was used to prepare TCR beta libraries. From the authors' description of their analysis: To identify disease-linked TCR variants, a new computational method was used, one built on a probabilistic model of VDJ rearrangement. In TCRdb, the public reads were trimmed at Q25 with fastp and aligned with MiXCR, with productive beta chains retained. Each entry merges the rows of one CDR3 protein and shows their most common DNA and genes. None of the V and J calls come from the authors' own analysis; TCRdb made them. This sample holds a few hundred thousand distinct CDR3 sequences; roughly 15% were observed only once. The leading ten clones occupy approximately 1% of the sample.

What the authors observed across the whole study: The disease-linked clones showed a CD8+ phenotype and occurred at relatively low frequencies in peripheral blood. Some TCR beta motif variants had previously been reported in synovial fluid and blood of reactive arthritis patients, which suggested common disease-initiation mechanisms. Significant enrichment of the disease-linked clones was reported in matched synovial fluid samples from ankylosing spondylitis patients. A TCR beta motif of seven or eight highly homologous amino acid variants appeared characteristic of blood from ankylosing spondylitis patients.

The receptor was isolated from a male donor with ankylosing spondylitis. Input material: blood, either unsorted or a sorted T cell fraction (not recorded which). Recombination joined TRBV11-2 with TRBJ1-5, with 7 bases matching TRBD1. This receptor carries the CDR3 CASSLGSGGLQSNQPQHF. The DNA reads as follows: TGTGCCAGCAGCTTGGGGTCAGGGGGGCTACAAAGCAATCAGCCCCAGCATTTT.